This TCR beta chain was obtained from a study of breast tumors, draining lymph nodes, adjacent tissues. Deletions cut 4 bases from V and 5 bases from J, with 5 bases between. The CDR3 contains 11 residues. Looked up from germline, CDR1 is ENHRY and CDR2 is SYGVKD. Using its own MiXCR run on the multiplex PCR reads, TCRdb lists one record per CDR3 protein. The sample carries just over 30,000 distinct CDR3 sequences, over 55% recorded once. The material sequenced was breast tumor tissue. The receptor was isolated from a female donor with breast cancer. Some clones in this sample may be carry-over from other donors' samples. J is TRBJ1-2 and V is TRBV10-3; D gene uncertain. CDR3 sequence: CAISGGYGYTF. DNA for the CDR3: TGTGCCATCAGTGGAGGGTATGGCTACACCTTC.